This TCR beta chain was captured in a study of cytomegalovirus exposure and HLA in healthy donors. Study-wide points: Under in vitro conditions, three CMV-associated chains were confirmed as specific for CMV antigens. The study labeled 180 or so TCR beta chains cytomegalovirus-associated.

This CDR3 is 19 amino acids long. The V and J ends lost 0 bases and 0 bases, in that order; junction bases with no gene match: 12. Comment on this clone: Its antigen is as yet unknown.

Primers: 60 Vbeta forward and 13 Jbeta reverse. In the authors' methods: A later analysis tallied about 80 million unique TCR beta chains, 8.5 million to 11 million of them shared. The protocol was immunoSEQ multiplex PCR, while the TCRdb copy is restricted to in-frame clones and leaves out a portion. That table supplies the V and J calls and clone size; D and trimming were determined from the DNA. This table has about 170,000 clones, approximately 78% appearing once. Sequencing was performed on PBMCs. The chain links TRBV6-7 to TRBJ2-5; 8 bases agree with TRBD2. TRBV6-7 is noted as an ORF with a role that remains uncertain. The origin of this receptor is a male donor in good health and CMV-seronegative. In nucleotides, the CDR3 is TGTGCCAGCAGTTACTCCGGGAATAGCGGGGTCTCGTACCAAGAGACCCAGTACTTC. Translating it yields CASSYSGNSGVSYQETQYF.